This T cell receptor beta chain originates from a study of cytomegalovirus exposure and HLA in healthy donors. This CDR3 is built from 14 residues. From germline, CDR1 is MNHNS and CDR2 SASEGT. The V and J ends lost 8 bases and 1 base, in that order; junction bases with no gene match: 6. The PCR was carried out with 60 Vbeta primers and 13 Jbeta primers. TCRdb's copy holds only in-frame clones and misses some; the assay was immunoSEQ multiplex PCR. The sample contains some 160,000 clones, about four fifths of which appear only once. The origin of this receptor is a male donor in good health and CMV-seropositive. Material: PBMCs. This sequence joins TRBV6-1 and TRBJ1-1; TRBD1 matches at 8 bases. In nucleotides, the CDR3 is TGTGCCAGCGTCGGACAGGGAGGGAACACTGAAGCTTTCTTT. Amino acids: CASVGQGGNTEAFF.